Shown below are 13 T cell receptor beta chains from a single sample sequenced in a study of blood T cell repertoires in COVID-19. TCRdb's table, derived via immunoSEQ multiplex PCR, lists solely in-frame clones and lacks some. The sample lists fewer than 500,000 clones, approximately 90% occurring once. The specimen sequenced was peripheral blood. Receptors originate from a man between 18 and 35 years old with COVID-19, enrolled during active disease.

The chain links TRBV28 to TRBJ2-1, with 10 bases lining up with TRBD1. The V segment lost 9 bases and the J segment 7 bases; nucleotides outside the gene matches: 6. CDR3 size: 13 residues. CDR1 and CDR2 (germline): MDHEN, SYDVKM. CDR3 coding DNA: TGTGCCAGTGCGACAGGGGGCGGTAATGAGCAGTTCTTC. Translation gives CASATGGGNEQFF.

The chain has TRBV19 and TRBJ2-4; TRBD2 matches at 7 bases. Germline trimming cut 1 base from V and 2 bases from J; bases unmatched to any gene: 5. The CDR3 runs to 16 residues. The germline V gene encodes CDR1 LNHDA and CDR2 SQIVND (reference sequence). The CDR3 region is CASSIGAGVSKNIQYF. CDR3 DNA: TGTGCCAGTAGTATAGGGGCGGGAGTTTCCAAAAACATTCAGTACTTC.

The rearrangement uses TRBV7-8 and TRBJ2-1; possible D gene TRBD2, 5 bases. V gave up 5 bases and J gave up 4 bases, with 15 bases separating them. The length of the CDR3 is 15 residues. The germline V gene has CDR1 SGHVS and CDR2 FQNEAQ. The CDR3 is CASSPEVRGYNEQFF. The CDR3 nucleotides are TGTGCCAGCAGCCCCGAGGTTCGGGGATACAATGAGCAGTTCTTC.

The rearrangement links TRBV7-8 to TRBJ2-2; D remains ambiguous. The CDR3 sequence is 16 residues long. The germline V gene encodes CDR1 SGHVS and CDR2 FQNEAQ. V shed 4 bases and J shed 6 bases, with 18 bases lying between them. The CDR3 DNA reads as TGTGCCAGCAGCTCGAGTGCCAGGAACTCGGCCGGGGAGCTGTTTTTT. This codes for CASSSSARNSAGELFF.

V is TRBV19 and J is TRBJ1-1; D unclear. This CDR3 has 13 amino acids. Trimming pared 8 bases from V and 4 bases from J, leaving 14 bases between. In germline, CDR1 is LNHDA, CDR2 SQIVND (reference sequence). CDR3 protein: CASYQFITTEAFF. The CDR3 nucleotides read TGTGCCAGTTATCAGTTCATTACCACTGAAGCTTTCTTT.

The J gene is TRBJ1-5, the V gene TRBV7-8, with a tentative D call TRBD1 (5 bases). There are 15 residues in the CDR3. Between the trimmed V and J ends, which lost 1 base and 7 bases, there was a span of 14 bases. Germline CDR1 is SGHVS and CDR2 is FQNEAQ. CDR3 residues: CASSLGAGLAQPQHF. The CDR3 region has the DNA TGTGCCAGCAGCTTAGGGGCAGGGTTGGCACAGCCCCAGCATTTT.

This sequence joins TRBV7-9 and TRBJ2-1; 9 nucleotides match TRBD2. Germline assignment: CDR1 SEHNR and CDR2 FQNEAQ (reference sequence). The CDR3 length is 15 residues. The V and J ends lost 5 bases and 8 bases, in that order; junction bases with no gene match: 10. The CDR3 spells CASSHGSSGTDEQFF. The CDR3 coding sequence is TGTGCCAGCAGCCACGGGTCTAGCGGGACCGATGAGCAGTTCTTC.

The chain combines TRBV2 with TRBJ1-5; D gene ambiguous. The CDR3 loop spans 15 amino acids. V lost 1 base, J lost 5 bases, and 12 bases lay in between. Per the germline V gene, CDR1 is SNHLY and CDR2 is FYNNEI. DNA for the CDR3: TGTGCCAGCAGTGAAGGAGGGAGGGAGCATCAGCCCCAGCATTTT. Encoded protein: CASSEGGREHQPQHF.

The rearrangement joins TRBV24-1 to TRBJ2-1; tentative D call: TRBD2 (6 bases). In germline, CDR1 is KGHDR, CDR2 SFDVKD. V was trimmed by 4 bases and J by 2 bases, leaving 11 bases between them. CDR3 size: 15 residues. CDR3 loop: CATSDPGTPYNEQFF. The CDR3 DNA follows: TGTGCCACCAGTGACCCTGGGACTCCCTACAATGAGCAGTTCTTC.

The chain employs TRBV6-5 and TRBJ2-1; a possible D gene is TRBD2 (5 bases). The CDR3 has 15 amino acids. The V gene's germline CDR1 is MNHEY and CDR2 SVGAGI. Trimming took 0 bases from V and 7 from J, leaving 13 bases between them. The CDR3 region is CASSYSRRVANEQFF. CDR3 bases: TGTGCCAGCAGTTACTCGAGGCGGGTGGCTAATGAGCAGTTCTTC.

The rearrangement uses TRBV19 and TRBJ2-3; no clear D. V lost 3 bases and J 2 bases, leaving 9 bases between the germline ends. The CDR3 totals 14 residues. Germline-derived CDR1 and CDR2 are LNHDA and SQIVND (reference sequence). DNA for the CDR3: TGTGCCAGTAGTATCGGAGTCTCCACAGATACGCAGTATTTT. Translation: CASSIGVSTDTQYF.

V usage is TRBV11-3 and J usage is TRBJ2-7, with D possibly being TRBD1 (5 bases). This CDR3 region has 13 residues. Trimming left V 7 bases short and J 0 bases short, with 10 bases between. Germline V gene lookup returns CDR1 SGHNT and CDR2 YENEEA. CDR3 sequence reads: CASKGRSSYEQYF. The CDR3 DNA follows: TGTGCCAGCAAGGGGCGGAGCTCCTACGAGCAGTACTTC.

This clone has a handful of counts. J is TRBJ1-2 and V is TRBV19; D ambiguous. V shed 4 bases and J shed 1 base, with 10 bases lying between them. The germline V gene encodes CDR1 LNHDA and CDR2 SQIVND (reference sequence). The CDR3 is made up of 14 amino acids. In nucleotides, the CDR3 is TGTGCCAGTAGTACGACGACAAGTAACTATGGCTACACCTTC. Amino acid sequence: CASSTTTSNYGYTF.